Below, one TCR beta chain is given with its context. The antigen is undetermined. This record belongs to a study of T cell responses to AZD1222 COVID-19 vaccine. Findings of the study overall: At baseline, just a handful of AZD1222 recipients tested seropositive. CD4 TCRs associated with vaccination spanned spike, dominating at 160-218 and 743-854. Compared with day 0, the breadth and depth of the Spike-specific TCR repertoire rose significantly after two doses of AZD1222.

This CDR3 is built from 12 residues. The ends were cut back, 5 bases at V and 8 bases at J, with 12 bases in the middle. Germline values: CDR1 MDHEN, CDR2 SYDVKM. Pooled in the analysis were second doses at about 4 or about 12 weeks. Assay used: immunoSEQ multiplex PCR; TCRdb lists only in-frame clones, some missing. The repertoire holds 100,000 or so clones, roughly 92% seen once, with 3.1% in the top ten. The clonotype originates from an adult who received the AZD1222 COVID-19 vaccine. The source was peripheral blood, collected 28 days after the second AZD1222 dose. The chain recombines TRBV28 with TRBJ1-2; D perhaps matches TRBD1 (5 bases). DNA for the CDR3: TGTGCCAGCAGTACCCAGGGTTGGGGCTACACCTTC. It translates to CASSTQGWGYTF.